The T cell receptor (beta chain) described here comes from a study of identical twins. CDR3 size: 16 residues. Regarding this clonotype: Its target is unknown.

MiXCR, run by TCRdb on the 5' RACE reads, gives a single entry per CDR3 protein. The sample yields 250,000 or so distinct CDR3 sequences, about 7% seen once. Study-wide results and caveats: Beta out-of-frame sequences displayed a weaker excess of sharing between twins. Analyses of zero insertions could, in part, be confounded by invariant MAIT and iNKT cells. Fewer insertions characterized abundant cord blood beta clonotypes, whereas memory repertoires showed none.

These data were also reused for a study on yellow fever vaccine responses in identical twins. That paper states: On the reported evidence, twins' vaccine T cell responses seemed partly convergent and partly personalized.

Sample: memory (CD45RO+) T cells sorted from blood. The chain combines TRBV21-1 with TRBJ2-1; the table gives TRBD1 as D, unverified against the DNA. TRBV21-1 counts as a pseudogene. The receptor was derived from a woman aged 18-29 years in good health. This CDR3 is CASRRPGTGIHNEQFF. DNA of the CDR3: TGTGCCAGCAGAAGACCCGGGACAGGGATCCACAATGAGCAGTTCTTC.